The entry below describes one TCR beta chain. As yet, its antigen is unknown. At one boundary the junction diverges from the germline segment, which might be a read error. This sample is part of a study of molecular identifiers for immune sequencing clone quantification. Whole-study findings and limits: Sizes of highly expanded clones could be underestimated through identical TCRs sharing a barcode.

The CDR3 is 16 amino acids. Germline values: CDR1 MNHEY, CDR2 SMNVEV (reference sequence). TCRdb re-called the PCR reads through MiXCR, storing one row per CDR3 protein. Among approximately 590,000 distinct CDR3 sequences listed, about 25% were seen once. With RNA at 10%, 30% or 50%, naive CD8 libraries came from roughly 18,000 to 920,000 sorted cells. The sorting of naive CD8 T cells used the CD8+CD4-CCR7+CD45RA+ phenotype. What was sequenced was naive CD8+ T cells from blood, with Jurkat cell RNA spiked in. Noted subset: FACS-sorted CD8+CD4-CCR7+CD45RA+ naive T cells. This chain joins TRBV27 and TRBJ2-3; 7 bases match TRBD1. The receptor comes from a human donor in good health. Some libraries in this study had Jurkat cell RNA spiked in. The CDR3 loop is CASSQRVRGSTATQYF. In DNA, the CDR3 is TGTGCCAGCAGTCAAAGGGTCAGGGGGAGTACAGCTACGCAGTATTTT.